Detailed here is one T cell receptor beta chain. The sample holds a few counts of this clonotype. Its antigen target is currently unknown. One base away there is no much larger clone; base qualities are not given. Systemically healthy Caucasian individuals from Russia, 39 in total and aged roughly 6 to 100 years, were included as donors. Each donor gave approximately 9.3 milliliters of peripheral blood, collected into EDTA-treated Vacutainer tubes. Ficoll-Paque density-gradient centrifugation was used to isolate PBMCs, with at least 6.5 million obtained per sample. Total RNA, at least 6 micrograms per sample, was extracted from PBMCs with Trizol reagent. For every donor, flow cytometry on a PBMC aliquot measured the percentage of naive CD45RAhigh/CD27high T cells. This sample is part of a study of blood T cells in healthy people across ages (dated by TCRdb to the mid-2010s). For the wider study: In model experiments, roughly one uniquely barcoded TCR beta cDNA molecule per two T cells was captured by template switching. The study measured age-related changes in TCR beta repertoire diversity using deep sequencing normalized with unique cDNA molecular identifiers. Four age groups were formed from the donors: young (average 16 years), middle-aged (more than 35), aged (62) and long-lived (82). For two donors (one aged 18 to 30 and one aged 80 or older), the study analyzed two additional independent replicas of 1 million unique cDNA reads from the same blood draw.

Overall results and qualifications from the work: As age increased, observed TCR beta diversity per million T cells dropped in a roughly linear way, and a significant reduction was already evident by age about 36. Estimates of total diversity from one million sequenced T cells were regarded as lower bounds and underestimates. Compared with the aged group, the long-lived group had more naive CD4+ T cells, fewer expanded clones and increased TCR diversity, suggesting age selection. Conclusive comparison of naive and antigen-experienced compartments was prevented by the profiling of bulk unsorted PBMCs. A strong correlation was found between observed TCR beta diversity and the percentage of naive T cells measured by flow cytometry. Because donor CMV infection status was unknown, age-related changes in expanded clonotypes were potentially confounded.

The library was obtained by 5' RACE. The instrument was an Illumina HiSeq 2500. A second PCR of 7 to 11 cycles was run with a J-beta primer mix and a sample-barcoded 5' primer. A template-switch 5' adaptor carrying 12 random nucleotides introduced a unique molecular identifier onto each TCR beta cDNA molecule. Each sample yielded at least 2.5 million CDR3-containing paired-end reads. All of the RNA was converted into first-strand cDNA using the Mint cDNA synthesis kit, with a TRBC-specific oligonucleotide serving as the primer. All cDNA was treated with uracil-DNA glycosylase and then went through a first 18-cycle PCR with the universal primers M1SS and BC2_uni_R. The study's processing was this. For normalization, 1 million high-quality reads, each with a distinct molecular identifier, were randomly selected from each sample. Reads sharing molecular identifiers were discarded rather than binned into consensus sequences. MiTCR, with a Q25 quality threshold and the strictest error-elimination algorithm, was used for CDR3 identification, clonotype clustering and error correction. Lower-bound total TCR beta diversity was estimated with a nonparametric unseen species model using Euler transformation. TCRdb cleaned the public reads at Q25 with fastp, built clones with MiXCR and kept in-frame beta chains. Rows merge per CDR3 protein into single entries with the most common DNA and genes. The V and J calls shown here were made by TCRdb, not taken from the authors' results. Counted in this sample were roughly 1 million distinct CDR3 sequences; less than 25% of them appeared once. The ten biggest clones cover approximately 0.75% of the sample.

This sample also appeared in a second study, on T cells of mothers and their children. The other study reports the following: Nine systemically healthy Caucasian individuals served as donors, namely three mothers together with their six children. cDNA synthesis used all of the extracted RNA, with 1.5 ug of RNA in each 15 ul reaction. In the second PCR, the M1S primer introduced both the sample barcodes and 2-4 random nucleotides. Over 9 million TCR beta CDR3 reads came from each mother, compared with around 3 million reads from each child. Thymic selection shapes the output of TCR recombination in a similar way in related and unrelated pairs, and inherited differences have a minor effect. Related mother-child pairs always showed normalized repertoire overlap that was slightly higher than in unrelated mother-child pairs, though the difference was never significant. No persistent microchimeric T cell clones were detected, at a sensitivity of around 97 clones per million clonotypes. To look for features that set related mother-child pairs apart from unrelated individuals, the researchers ran deep NGS to compare the TCR beta repertoires of mothers and children. On average, the children were about 10 +/- 4 years old, while the mothers were about 40 +/- 4 years old. Libraries were sequenced on Illumina HiSeq 2000 with 100+100 nt paired-end reads after adapter ligation with NEBNext reagents. To prevent cross-contamination, the mother and child libraries were prepared one month apart and sequenced in separate runs. Each donor had between about 450,000 and 2,100,000 distinct TCR beta clonotypes identified. Naive TCR beta clonotypes were estimated from low-frequency clonotypes matched to each donor's FACS-determined naive share, without sorting.

The sequence was collected from a girl aged 2-10 years in good health. The source material was blood.

The CDR3 protein: CSVYTMRGPAEETF. The base sequence is TGCAGCGTTTACACAATGAGAGGACCCGCGGAAGAAACCTTC. Rearrangement joined TRBV29-1 to TRBJ1-2; a confident D gene designation cannot be given. Trimming takes 5 bases from V and 14 bases from J, and the germline ends sit 27 bases apart. Inclusive of the bounding cysteine and phenylalanine, the CDR3 is 14 residues long. Only the CDR3 DNA stays, 42 bases, in frame from base 1. CDR1 is given as SQVTM and CDR2 as ANQGSEA, both from the germline V gene.